This T cell receptor beta chain was retrieved from a study of cytomegalovirus exposure and HLA in healthy donors. Study information: There were fewer than 130 million unique TCR beta sequences, drawn from 150 million to 200 million T cells, in an earlier analysis. HLA-typed donors were the source of about 85 million unique TCRs held in an early data release. Overall study findings and caveats: For most subjects, TCR beta sequences were reported to predict HLA-A and HLA-B alleles with accuracy.

Germline V gene data show CDR1 as SGHNT and CDR2 as YENEEA. V was pared by 1 base and J by 8 bases, with 10 bases between. The CDR3 runs to 13 residues. This PCR relied on a set of 60 Vbeta primers and 13 Jbeta primers. Assay used: immunoSEQ multiplex PCR; TCRdb lists only in-frame clones, some missing. In the table there are around 120,000 clones, roughly 80% of which are singletons. Remarks on this clone: The antigen is not known.

The sequenced sample was PBMCs. The sequence was collected from a boy aged 10-17 years in good health and CMV-seronegative. This chain links TRBV11-3 with TRBJ2-3; perhaps TRBD1 as D (5 bases). The CDR3 is CASSLAAQGTQYF. CDR3 sequence (DNA): TGTGCCAGCAGCTTAGCGGCGCAGGGTACGCAGTATTTT.